The rows below give T cell receptor beta chains drawn from one sample of a study of T-cell reconstitution after alpha-beta-depleted transplantation in children. TCRdb re-called the PCR reads through MiXCR, storing one row per CDR3 protein. The sample shows approximately 640,000 distinct CDR3 sequences, 16% of them seen only once. The sample consisted of PBMCs from the stem cell graft donor, taken from the stem cell graft. The receptors originated from a human donor who donated a stem cell graft to a child with acute myeloid leukemia. Each CDR3 is given with its conserved first and last residue. D genes are given only for firm matches. A clone size is listed for some rows: how often the clone was seen (once, few, many), or a class if it is expanded.

CDR3 length | clone size | J gene | V gene | D gene | CDR3 DNA | CDR3 protein
14 | few | TRBJ2-3 | TRBV30 | NA | TGTGCCTGGAGTCTGGGACATTCCACAGATACGCAGTATTTT | CAWSLGHSTDTQYF
14 | NA | TRBJ2-3 | TRBV5-1 | TRBD1 | TGCGCCAGTAAAGCCGACAGGGCGGCAGATACGCAGTATTTT | CASKADRAADTQYF
17 | NA | TRBJ1-5 | TRBV20-1 | NA | TGCAGTGCTAGAGATAGCAACAGCGCTTATAGCAATCAGCCCCAGCATTTT | CSARDSNSAYSNQPQHF
12 | few | TRBJ2-2 | TRBV30 | NA | TGTGCCTGGAGTTCTGGCACCGGGGAGCTGTTTTTT | CAWSSGTGELFF
14 | NA | TRBJ1-1 | TRBV10-2 | NA | TGCGCCAGCAGTGAGTCGAGAGGGTCTCTTGAAGCTTTCTTT | CASSESRGSLEAFF
13 | NA | TRBJ2-1 | TRBV7-3 | TRBD1 | TGTGCCAGCAGCGAGACAGGGGGCGCAAGGCAGTTCTTC | CASSETGGARQFF
13 | many | TRBJ1-1 | TRBV29-1 | NA | TGCAGCGTTGTTAAGGCTCTGAACACTGAAGCTTTCTTT | CSVVKALNTEAFF
15 | few | TRBJ2-3 | TRBV12-3/TRBV12-4 | NA | TGTGCCAGCAGTTTGAGGGGAAGGAGGACAGATACGCAGTATTTT | CASSLRGRRTDTQYF
16 | NA | TRBJ2-5 | TRBV12-3/TRBV12-4 | TRBD2 | TGTGCCAGCAGTTTTGGGAAGCGGGGGGGCCCGGAGACCCAGTACTTC | CASSFGKRGGPETQYF
14 | NA | TRBJ2-6 | TRBV5-1 | NA | TGCGCCAGCTGCCTTGGAGGTGGGGCCAACGTCCTGACTTTC | CASCLGGGANVLTF
15 | NA | TRBJ2-7 | TRBV15 | NA | TGTGCCACCAGCAGAGCACAGTCAGGGACCTACGAGCAGTACTTC | CATSRAQSGTYEQYF
16 | NA | TRBJ2-3 | TRBV4-3 | NA | TGCGCCAGCAGCCAAGATCTTTGGGGTGGAACAGATACGCAGTATTTT | CASSQDLWGGTDTQYF
15 | NA | TRBJ2-3 | TRBV5-1 | TRBD2 | TGCGCCAGCAGTGTATTACTAGCGGGGCCAGATACGCAGTATTTT | CASSVLLAGPDTQYF
13 | many | TRBJ1-2 | TRBV7-2 | NA | TGTGCCAGCAGTTTAAACGGAGCCGATGGCTACACCTTC | CASSLNGADGYTF
16 | NA | TRBJ1-4 | TRBV12-3/TRBV12-4 | NA | TGTGCCAGCAGTTTTTTTCCGCCCTCCCTCCATGAAAAACTGTTTTTT | CASSFFPPSLHEKLFF
17 | few | TRBJ2-1 | TRBV7-3 | NA | TGTGCCAGCAGCTTAACGTGGGGGGAAGGTTCGGAAAATGAGCAGTTCTTC | CASSLTWGEGSENEQFF
16 | NA | TRBJ1-1 | TRBV18 | TRBD1 | TGTGCCAGCTCGCCGGGACAGGTTCCTCTAAACACTGAAGCTTTCTTT | CASSPGQVPLNTEAFF
11 | NA | TRBJ1-2 | TRBV7-9 | NA | TGTGCCAGCAGCTCATCAGACGGCTACACCTTC | CASSSSDGYTF
15 | NA | TRBJ2-5 | TRBV21-1 | NA | TGTGCCAGCGGCTGTCTAGCGGGGGTATTAGAGACCCAGTACTTC | CASGCLAGVLETQYF
12 | many | TRBJ2-7 | TRBV29-1 | NA | TGCAGCGCCTCAGGGAACGGCTACGAGCAGTACTTC | CSASGNGYEQYF
14 | many | TRBJ1-3 | TRBV12-3/TRBV12-4 | NA | TGTGCCAGCAGTTTAAAGGGGACTGGAAACACCATATATTTT | CASSLKGTGNTIYF
14 | NA | TRBJ2-2 | TRBV11-3 | NA | TGTGCCAGCAGCCCGCTTCAGGCCACCGGGGAGCTGTTTTTT | CASSPLQATGELFF
12 | NA | TRBJ2-7 | TRBV20-1 | NA | TGCAGTGCTGCCCTGAGGGCCACAGAGCAGTACTTC | CSAALRATEQYF